This T cell receptor beta chain was documented in a study of blood T cell repertoires in COVID-19 (dated by TCRdb to the early 2020s). Study-level background: The collaborator samples originated in the United States, Italy and Spain and spanned the acute and convalescent phases of COVID-19. The prospective study material was composed of cDNA or gDNA derived from T cells, B-cell-depleted T cells, or PBMCs. Deeply sampled blood TCRbeta repertoires from subjects exposed to, actively infected with, or recovered from COVID-19 were included in the dataset. A freely available public database, intended as a resource for researchers studying the immune response to SARS-CoV-2, is where the repertoires were released. The samples were drawn from two sources: the first 160 participants of the ongoing ImmuneRACE study, and 1,254 subjects contributed by 6 global collaborators. A de-identified subject ID, COVID-19 status, age in years and sex were almost always included in the sample metadata. Where available, HLA class I and class II types were taken from metadata supplied by the sample provider and were not determined by assay-based typing. Findings and caveats that apply to the study as a whole: Clinical and demographic metadata were provided uncurated, with the amount varying by source and participant.

Each collaborating institution followed its own protocols to collect whole blood in K2EDTA tubes. For TCRbeta analysis, collaborators shipped samples as frozen whole blood, isolated PBMCs, or DNA extracted from either of those sample types. A remark on this clone: Its antigen remains undetermined. Base qualities are missing; no much larger clone stands one base away.

The immunoSEQ Assay, a bias-controlled multiplex PCR, was used to amplify TCRbeta CDR3 regions from genomic DNA. The source study handled its data this way. Within the assay, amplification of reference gene primers was used to estimate how many nucleated cells each sample contained. To quantify the absolute abundance of each unique TCRbeta CDR3 rearrangement, sequence reads were collapsed and filtered. Productive Simpson clonality was computed per sample as the square root of Simpson's diversity index over productive rearrangements. TCRdb re-hosts the immuneACCESS table, in-frame sequences only. Its copies lack some clones; in the studies checked, an unresolved V gene accounts for under half of them, and the cause for the rest is not known. V and J calls and clone size come straight from that table; D and trimming were deduced from the DNA. The sample contains around 37,000 clones, 90% of them found a single time. The leading ten clones occupy less than 30% of the sample.

V lost 5 bases and J lost 1 base, and the count of bases not matched to a germline gene is 2. The CDR3 spans 14 residues, from the cysteine through the phenylalanine. Only CDR3 DNA is held: 42 bases, read in frame from base 1. CDR1 SEHNR and CDR2 FQNEAQ are derived from the germline V gene (reference sequence). Sequenced: peripheral blood. This sequence was found in a man aged 55 to 70 with active or convalescent COVID-19. The chain was built from TRBV7-9 and TRBJ2-3; 8 bases in the middle match TRBD1. CDR3 reads: CASSRTGRTDTQYF. The DNA sequence is as follows: TGTGCCAGCAGCCGGACAGGGCGCACAGATACGCAGTATTTT.